Listed below are T cell receptor beta chains from one sample, sequenced in a study of blood T cell repertoires in COVID-19. TCRdb keeps only in-frame clones here, not all; method: immunoSEQ multiplex PCR. This sample has 80,000 to 95,000 clones, with roughly 85% found just once. The material sequenced was peripheral blood. The receptors stem from an elderly man with acute or convalescent COVID-19. The CDR3 runs from the conserved cysteine through the conserved F or W. Each record gives: D gene, clone size, V gene, J gene, CDR3 protein, CDR3 DNA. A D gene is named only where the DNA matches it firmly. For some rows the clone size is stated as once, few or many, or as a class when expanded; others skip it.

d_call: NA; clone_size: NA; v_call: TRBV19; j_call: TRBJ2-7; cdr3_aa: CASSLHGRGARGSEQYF; cdr3_nt: TGTGCCAGTTCACTGCACGGTCGGGGGGCGCGTGGTTCCGAGCAGTACTTC
d_call: TRBD1; clone_size: NA; v_call: TRBV6-6; j_call: TRBJ1-1; cdr3_aa: CASNVHRGRGTEAFF; cdr3_nt: TGTGCCAGCAACGTACACAGGGGGCGTGGAACTGAAGCTTTCTTT
d_call: NA; clone_size: NA; v_call: TRBV24-1; j_call: TRBJ2-5; cdr3_aa: CATSYQGETQYF; cdr3_nt: TGTGCCACCAGTTACCAGGGAGAGACCCAGTACTTC
d_call: TRBD2; clone_size: NA; v_call: TRBV3-1/TRBV3-2; j_call: TRBJ2-2; cdr3_aa: CASSQEGIAGDPGELFF; cdr3_nt: TGTGCCAGCAGCCAAGAGGGGATAGCGGGAGACCCCGGGGAGCTGTTTTTT
d_call: TRBD2; clone_size: once; v_call: TRBV6-5; j_call: TRBJ2-5; cdr3_aa: CAGGEETQYF; cdr3_nt: TGTGCCGGGGGGGAGGAGACCCAGTACTTC
d_call: TRBD2; clone_size: NA; v_call: TRBV5-1; j_call: TRBJ2-3; cdr3_aa: CASSLALLAASTDTQYF; cdr3_nt: TGCGCCAGCAGCTTGGCCCTCCTAGCGGCTAGCACAGATACGCAGTATTTT
d_call: TRBD2; clone_size: NA; v_call: TRBV27; j_call: TRBJ2-2; cdr3_aa: CASRAGVKTGELFF; cdr3_nt: TGTGCCAGCAGAGCGGGAGTGAAGACCGGGGAGCTGTTTTTT
d_call: NA; clone_size: NA; v_call: TRBV3-1/TRBV3-2; j_call: TRBJ2-7; cdr3_aa: CASSQGTTYEQYF; cdr3_nt: TGTGCCAGCAGCCAAGGCACAACCTACGAGCAGTACTTC
d_call: NA; clone_size: NA; v_call: TRBV7-7; j_call: TRBJ2-7; cdr3_aa: CASSLDSGYEQYF; cdr3_nt: TGTGCTAGCAGCTTAGACTCAGGCTACGAGCAGTACTTC
d_call: TRBD1; clone_size: NA; v_call: TRBV24-1; j_call: TRBJ2-1; cdr3_aa: CATSDPGQGIYNEQFF; cdr3_nt: TGTGCCACCAGTGATCCGGGACAGGGGATTTACAATGAGCAGTTCTTC
d_call: NA; clone_size: once; v_call: TRBV11-2; j_call: TRBJ2-1; cdr3_aa: CASSSGVLYSYNEQFF; cdr3_nt: TGTGCCAGCAGCTCGGGAGTTCTTTATTCTTACAATGAGCAGTTCTTC
d_call: TRBD1; clone_size: NA; v_call: TRBV14; j_call: TRBJ1-2; cdr3_aa: CASSPTDQGTGGGYTF; cdr3_nt: TGTGCCAGCAGCCCTACAGACCAGGGGACAGGCGGAGGCTACACCTTC
d_call: NA; clone_size: NA; v_call: TRBV28; j_call: TRBJ2-7; cdr3_aa: CASTRGRDYEQYF; cdr3_nt: TGTGCCAGCACCAGGGGTCGGGACTACGAGCAGTACTTC
d_call: NA; clone_size: NA; v_call: TRBV27; j_call: TRBJ1-3; cdr3_aa: CASSPPLGNTIYF; cdr3_nt: TGTGCCAGCAGTCCCCCCCTTGGAAACACCATATATTTT
d_call: TRBD1; clone_size: NA; v_call: TRBV12-3/TRBV12-4; j_call: TRBJ2-5; cdr3_aa: CASRTGAQETQYF; cdr3_nt: TGTGCCAGCAGGACAGGGGCGCAGGAGACCCAGTACTTC
d_call: NA; clone_size: NA; v_call: TRBV7-9; j_call: TRBJ1-2; cdr3_aa: CASSTMVGGGYTF; cdr3_nt: TGTGCCAGCAGCACGATGGTGGGGGGTGGCTACACCTTC
d_call: NA; clone_size: NA; v_call: TRBV19; j_call: TRBJ1-1; cdr3_aa: CASSLSGENTEAFF; cdr3_nt: TGTGCCAGCTCTCTGAGCGGAGAGAACACTGAAGCTTTCTTT
d_call: NA; clone_size: few; v_call: TRBV2; j_call: TRBJ1-3; cdr3_aa: CASSELSGGTSGNTIYF; cdr3_nt: TGTGCCAGCAGTGAATTAAGCGGGGGGACTAGCGGAAACACCATATATTTT
d_call: TRBD2; clone_size: NA; v_call: TRBV5-4; j_call: TRBJ2-5; cdr3_aa: CASSSPAGGRVSATQYF; cdr3_nt: TGTGCCAGTAGTAGCCCTGCGGGAGGCAGGGTAAGTGCGACCCAGTACTTC
d_call: TRBD2; clone_size: NA; v_call: TRBV18; j_call: TRBJ2-1; cdr3_aa: CASSPLPGEGNEQFF; cdr3_nt: TGTGCCAGCTCACCACTTCCGGGGGAGGGCAATGAGCAGTTCTTC
d_call: NA; clone_size: NA; v_call: TRBV7-7; j_call: TRBJ2-1; cdr3_aa: CASSLAGSVNEQFF; cdr3_nt: TGTGCTAGCAGCTTAGCCGGGAGTGTCAATGAGCAGTTCTTC
d_call: NA; clone_size: NA; v_call: TRBV5-1; j_call: TRBJ1-2; cdr3_aa: CASSLQRYGYTF; cdr3_nt: TGCGCCAGCAGCTTGCAGCGCTATGGCTACACCTTC
d_call: NA; clone_size: NA; v_call: TRBV7-3; j_call: TRBJ1-4; cdr3_aa: CASSRDTGVAELFF; cdr3_nt: TGTGCCAGCAGCCGCGACACCGGGGTTGCGGAACTGTTTTTT
d_call: NA; clone_size: NA; v_call: TRBV4-1; j_call: TRBJ2-5; cdr3_aa: CASSQDGRTGTQETQYF; cdr3_nt: TGCGCCAGCAGCCAAGACGGACGCACAGGGACGCAGGAGACCCAGTACTTC
d_call: NA; clone_size: NA; v_call: TRBV20-1; j_call: TRBJ1-1; cdr3_aa: CSARFTEAFF; cdr3_nt: TGCAGTGCTCGGTTCACTGAAGCTTTCTTT
d_call: NA; clone_size: NA; v_call: TRBV7-3; j_call: TRBJ2-2; cdr3_aa: CASSLRANTGELFF; cdr3_nt: TGTGCCAGCAGCTTACGGGCGAACACCGGGGAGCTGTTTTTT
d_call: NA; clone_size: NA; v_call: TRBV11-3; j_call: TRBJ2-1; cdr3_aa: CASSLRDWGEQFF; cdr3_nt: TGTGCCAGCAGCTTACGGGACTGGGGTGAGCAGTTCTTC
d_call: NA; clone_size: NA; v_call: TRBV5-4; j_call: TRBJ2-1; cdr3_aa: CASSLATRGGNEQFF; cdr3_nt: TGTGCCAGCAGCTTGGCCACTAGGGGGGGCAATGAGCAGTTCTTC
d_call: NA; clone_size: NA; v_call: TRBV7-6; j_call: TRBJ2-5; cdr3_aa: CASSLVRGRGETQYF; cdr3_nt: TGTGCCAGCAGCTTAGTTCGGGGCAGGGGAGAGACCCAGTACTTC
d_call: TRBD2; clone_size: NA; v_call: TRBV6-5; j_call: TRBJ2-5; cdr3_aa: CASRVAGVETQYF; cdr3_nt: TGTGCCAGCAGGGTAGCGGGAGTAGAGACCCAGTACTTC
d_call: NA; clone_size: once; v_call: TRBV30; j_call: TRBJ2-6; cdr3_aa: CAWRPGIVGANVLTF; cdr3_nt: TGTGCCTGGAGGCCAGGGATAGTTGGGGCCAACGTCCTGACTTTC
d_call: NA; clone_size: once; v_call: TRBV5-1; j_call: TRBJ1-1; cdr3_aa: CASSAEQGVDIEAFF; cdr3_nt: TGCGCCAGCAGCGCGGAGCAGGGTGTAGACATTGAAGCTTTCTTT
d_call: NA; clone_size: once; v_call: TRBV7-9; j_call: TRBJ1-1; cdr3_aa: CASSLAGPNTEAFF; cdr3_nt: TGTGCCAGCAGCTTAGCTGGGCCGAACACTGAAGCTTTCTTT
d_call: NA; clone_size: NA; v_call: TRBV5-6; j_call: TRBJ2-7; cdr3_aa: CASSLAGPGNEQYF; cdr3_nt: TGTGCCAGCAGCTTGGCAGGACCGGGGAACGAGCAGTACTTC
d_call: TRBD1; clone_size: NA; v_call: TRBV12-3/TRBV12-4; j_call: TRBJ1-2; cdr3_aa: CASTGDSYGYTF; cdr3_nt: TGTGCCAGCACCGGGGACAGCTATGGCTACACCTTC
d_call: NA; clone_size: NA; v_call: TRBV27; j_call: TRBJ2-7; cdr3_aa: CASSLEANYEQYF; cdr3_nt: TGTGCCAGCAGTTTAGAGGCTAACTACGAGCAGTACTTC
d_call: TRBD2; clone_size: NA; v_call: TRBV7-2; j_call: TRBJ2-7; cdr3_aa: CASSQSGRGRYEQYF; cdr3_nt: TGTGCCAGCAGTCAGAGCGGGAGGGGGAGGTACGAGCAGTACTTC
d_call: TRBD1; clone_size: NA; v_call: TRBV18; j_call: TRBJ2-3; cdr3_aa: CASSQRTGADTQYF; cdr3_nt: TGTGCCAGCTCACAACGGACAGGGGCAGATACGCAGTATTTT
d_call: NA; clone_size: NA; v_call: TRBV19; j_call: TRBJ1-1; cdr3_aa: CASGHPVSFF; cdr3_nt: TGTGCCAGCGGACACCCGGTGTCTTTCTTT
d_call: NA; clone_size: NA; v_call: TRBV7-2; j_call: TRBJ1-3; cdr3_aa: CASSRPTQGRNTIYF; cdr3_nt: TGTGCCAGCAGCCGGCCCACCCAGGGGAGAAACACCATATATTTT
d_call: NA; clone_size: NA; v_call: TRBV5-1; j_call: TRBJ2-1; cdr3_aa: CASTRSGGEEQFF; cdr3_nt: TGCGCCAGCACCCGGTCGGGGGGCGAAGAGCAGTTCTTC
d_call: TRBD1; clone_size: NA; v_call: TRBV3-1/TRBV3-2; j_call: TRBJ2-7; cdr3_aa: CASSQTGGGTYEQYF; cdr3_nt: TGTGCCAGCAGCCAAACAGGGGGTGGTACCTACGAGCAGTACTTC
d_call: TRBD1; clone_size: few; v_call: TRBV28; j_call: TRBJ1-1; cdr3_aa: CASRASGGWSTEAFF; cdr3_nt: TGTGCCAGCAGAGCCTCAGGGGGCTGGAGCACTGAAGCTTTCTTT
d_call: TRBD2; clone_size: NA; v_call: TRBV7-2; j_call: TRBJ2-2; cdr3_aa: CASSLSGRVTGELFF; cdr3_nt: TGTGCCAGCAGCCTGAGCGGGAGGGTCACCGGGGAGCTGTTTTTT
d_call: TRBD1; clone_size: NA; v_call: TRBV18; j_call: TRBJ2-7; cdr3_aa: CASSRDSHGDEQYF; cdr3_nt: TGTGCCAGCTCCCGGGACAGCCACGGCGACGAGCAGTACTTC
d_call: NA; clone_size: NA; v_call: TRBV28; j_call: TRBJ1-6; cdr3_aa: CASHTQGMGSPLHF; cdr3_nt: TGTGCCAGCCATACACAGGGAATGGGATCACCCCTCCACTTT